The 3 T cell receptor beta chains below all came from one sample that was sequenced in a study of blood T cell repertoires in COVID-19. Clones were read by immunoSEQ multiplex PCR, and TCRdb kept only the in-frame ones, dropping some. The sample includes approximately 170,000 clones, about 80% of them seen just once. The sequencing input was peripheral blood. Receptor source: a man in his sixties or seventies with active or convalescent COVID-19.

The rearrangement joins TRBV29-1 to TRBJ2-3, with a possible D match to TRBD2 (7 bases). This CDR3 comprises 14 residues. Germline V gives CDR1 SQVTM, CDR2 ANQGSEA. With 7 bases removed from V and 0 bases from J, the gap between germline ends came to 14 bases. The CDR3 coding sequence is TGCAGCGCCAAGGGGGGGAGGAGCACAGATACGCAGTATTTT. Protein product: CSAKGGRSTDTQYF.

This chain connects TRBV7-3 to TRBJ2-2; 7 bases line up with TRBD1. The CDR3 runs 16 residues. In germline, CDR1 is SGHTA, CDR2 FQGTGA. V trimming: 5 bases; J trimming: 2 bases; junction bases outside the gene matches: 8. The CDR3 region has the DNA TGTGCCAGCAGCCTAAGAAACAGGGGAAACACCGGGGAGCTGTTTTTT. Its protein is CASSLRNRGNTGELFF.

V is TRBV5-5 and J is TRBJ1-3; D gene uncertain. The CDR3 consists of 12 residues. V dropped 2 bases and J dropped 9 bases, with 9 bases sitting between them. The germline V gene encodes CDR1 SGHKS and CDR2 YYEKEE (reference sequence). CDR3 amino acids: CASSFNPGTIYF. The CDR3 nucleotides read TGTGCCAGCAGCTTTAACCCAGGCACCATATATTTT.